This TCR beta chain was recovered during a study of vaccination and CD4 T cells after COVID-19. Whole-study context: Median time from second vaccine dose to sampling was around 72 days (14 to 241).

Regarding the study as a whole: Convalescent patients had 304 of 307 vaccine-specific clones showing spike mono-reactivity.

Sequenced with the Oncomine TCR Beta short-read assay was DNA taken from cultured CD4+ T cells. TCRdb reanalysed the PCR reads using MiXCR and keeps one entry per CDR3 protein. Among about 23,000 distinct CDR3 sequences listed, approximately 44% were seen once. As for treatment: approximately 10-day PBMC culture with coronavirus spike peptide pools or control peptides (ViraFEST assay). Per germline, CDR1 DFQATT and CDR2 SNEGSKA (reference sequence). Trimming left V 2 bases short and J 4 bases short, with 9 bases between. The CDR3 loop spans 13 amino acids. To note about this clonotype: Its antigen remains unknown.

V gene TRBV20-1 combines with J gene TRBJ2-1; no reliable D call. The sequences come from CD4+ T cells from blood, cultured in vitro, collected before SARS-CoV-2 vaccination. This TCR came from a human donor who received a COVID-19 vaccine. Here the CDR3 DNA reads TGCAGTGCTAGATTCCGTGGATACAATGAGCAGTTCTTC. Translating it yields CSARFRGYNEQFF.